This TCR beta chain derives from a study of sequential checkpoint blockade in melanoma. Study details: Over 20 patients had matched tumor biopsies before treatment and at week 13 after nivolumab or ipilimumab alone.

Treatment given: randomized to nivolumab then ipilimumab (arm A) or the reverse (arm B). No patient had prior DNA-damaging chemotherapy. Using immunoSEQ multiplex PCR, the repertoire was profiled, and TCRdb retains in-frame clones only, with some absent. The sample shows roughly 7,200 clones, about 28% of them seen only once. The CDR3 covers 15 residues. The V and J ends lost 0 bases and 4 bases, in that order; junction bases with no gene match: 4. CDR1 is SGDLS and CDR2 is YYNGEE in the germline V gene. Broader study findings: About 30 times likelier clinical benefit followed increased tumor T-cell fraction and clonality.

By sample fraction, this clone is medium-sized. As yet, its antigen is unknown. This receptor was obtained from a human donor with melanoma. The chain has TRBV9 and TRBJ2-3; 8 nucleotides agree with TRBD2. This specimen was tumor tissue (inferred from file names), taken from a patient given nivolumab and ipilimumab in sequence. CDR3 sequence: CASSVAGGPPDTQYF. The DNA of the CDR3 is TGTGCCAGCAGCGTAGCGGGAGGGCCACCAGATACGCAGTATTTT.